This is a list of T cell receptor beta chains from one sample in a study of blood T cell repertoires in COVID-19. Data came from immunoSEQ multiplex PCR; TCRdb stores just in-frame clones and leaves some out. This sample carries 450,000 to 500,000 clones, 70% to 90% of them seen once, and the ten largest clones take approximately 3%. The sequencing input was peripheral blood. All receptors come from a human donor in a cohort sampled during active COVID-19. Each CDR3 is given with its conserved first and last residue. D genes are given only for firm matches. Only some rows state a clone size, as once, few, many or a class for expanded clones.

>-|TRBV19|TRBJ2-7|-
CASTPGPRSGYEQYF
TGTGCCAGTACCCCCGGACCCCGGAGCGGCTACGAGCAGTACTTC
>-|TRBV6-5|TRBJ1-2|TRBD1
CASSITGENYGYTF
TGTGCCAGCAGTATAACAGGGGAAAACTATGGCTACACCTTC
>-|TRBV5-1|TRBJ2-1|-
CASSLSSAGNEQFF
TGCGCCAGCAGCTTGAGTAGCGCGGGGAATGAGCAGTTCTTC
>-|TRBV5-1|TRBJ2-7|-
CASSLVFGAYEQYF
TGCGCCAGCAGCTTGGTTTTCGGGGCCTACGAGCAGTACTTC
>few|TRBV9|TRBJ1-6|-
CASSAYGSSYNSPLHF
TGTGCCAGCAGCGCTTACGGGAGCTCCTATAATTCACCCCTCCACTTT
>once|TRBV6-5|TRBJ1-2|-
CASSLIRNYGYTF
TGTGCCAGCAGTTTAATTCGGAACTATGGCTACACCTTC
>-|TRBV7-8|TRBJ2-5|TRBD2
CASSLAIGYNGRFRETQYF
TGTGCCAGCAGCTTAGCCATTGGGTATAACGGGAGGTTTAGAGAGACCCAGTACTTC
>-|TRBV9|TRBJ2-7|-
CASSVAGGDGEQYF
TGTGCCAGCAGCGTAGCGGGCGGGGACGGGGAGCAGTACTTC
>-|TRBV29-1|TRBJ1-2|TRBD1
CSATSGTAFNYYGYTF
TGCAGCGCAACCTCCGGGACAGCCTTTAATTACTATGGCTACACCTTC
>-|TRBV21-1|TRBJ1-5|-
CASSKGPMRKLNQPQHF
TGTGCCAGCAGCAAAGGGCCAATGCGGAAGCTCAATCAGCCCCAGCATTTT
>-|TRBV19|TRBJ1-1|TRBD1
CASSPTRTGGVGTEAFF
TGTGCCAGTAGTCCCACCCGGACAGGGGGAGTCGGCACTGAAGCTTTCTTT
>-|TRBV7-2|TRBJ2-2|TRBD1
CASSLVQGAVSGELFF
TGTGCCAGCAGCTTAGTTCAGGGGGCGGTTTCCGGGGAGCTGTTTTTT
>once|TRBV7-9|TRBJ2-1|TRBD1
CASSQQGSSYNEQFF
TGTGCCAGCAGCCAACAGGGGAGCTCCTACAATGAGCAGTTCTTC
>-|TRBV5-1|TRBJ1-1|-
CASSLAGVDRIRILEGTEAFF
TGCGCCAGCAGCTTGGCCGGGGTCGATAGAATTAGAATCTTAGAGGGCACTGAAGCTTTCTTT
>-|TRBV6-5|TRBJ1-1|TRBD1
CASSSPGGRKAFF
TGTGCCAGCAGTTCCCCAGGGGGGCGGAAAGCTTTCTTT
>-|TRBV5-5|TRBJ1-1|-
CASSLLLTNTEAFF
TGTGCCAGCAGCTTGCTATTGACAAACACTGAAGCTTTCTTT
>-|TRBV2|TRBJ2-7|TRBD1
CASKGLTGGSGEQYF
TGTGCCAGCAAAGGTCTTACAGGGGGTAGCGGCGAGCAGTACTTC
>few|TRBV10-3|TRBJ2-1|TRBD2
CAITARGEGLNEQFF
TGTGCCATCACCGCCCGGGGGGAGGGCCTGAATGAGCAGTTCTTC
>-|TRBV19|TRBJ1-1|-
CATRRGPPGEAFF
TGTGCCACTCGGAGAGGCCCTCCGGGAGAAGCTTTCTTT
>-|TRBV4-2|TRBJ2-7|-
CASSQAGQLYEQYF
TGTGCCAGCAGCCAGGCGGGCCAACTGTACGAGCAGTACTTC
>-|TRBV7-2|TRBJ2-7|-
CASSLYGAIYEQYF
TGTGCCAGCAGCTTATATGGGGCCATCTACGAGCAGTACTTC
>-|TRBV16|TRBJ1-4|TRBD1
CASSRWDRALQDEKLFF
TGTGCCAGCAGCCGATGGGACAGGGCATTGCAGGATGAAAAACTGTTTTTT
>-|TRBV21-1|TRBJ1-2|-
CASSGQGDQGSGYTF
TGTGCCAGCAGCGGACAGGGGGACCAGGGGTCTGGCTACACCTTC
>once|TRBV7-9|TRBJ2-7|-
CASSLVGGKDYYEQYF
TGTGCCAGCAGCTTAGTCGGCGGGAAGGACTACTACGAGCAGTACTTC
>-|TRBV2|TRBJ1-2|TRBD1
CASRRQGTDGYTF
TGTGCCAGCAGGAGACAGGGGACAGATGGCTACACCTTC
>-|TRBV30|TRBJ1-6|-
CAWSVMRNSPLHF
TGTGCCTGGAGTGTAATGCGGAATTCACCCCTCCACTTT
>few|TRBV2|TRBJ1-6|-
CASSRQDSSYNSPLHF
TGTGCCAGCAGTCGACAGGATAGCTCCTATAATTCACCCCTCCACTTT
>-|TRBV28|TRBJ1-5|-
CASSLFQGGNQPQHF
TGTGCCAGCAGTTTATTCCAGGGCGGCAATCAGCCCCAGCATTTT
>-|TRBV4-1|TRBJ1-2|TRBD1
CASSQDSYGQGYGYTF
TGCGCCAGCAGCCAAGATTCTTATGGACAGGGATATGGCTACACCTTC
>-|TRBV6-5|TRBJ2-1|-
CASSYRRASFDEQFF
TGTGCCAGCAGTTACCGGAGGGCCAGTTTCGATGAGCAGTTCTTC
>once|TRBV6-5|TRBJ2-7|-
CASSYIGTSLPHEQYF
TGTGCCAGCAGTTACATCGGGACTTCTCTACCTCACGAGCAGTACTTC
>few|TRBV5-1|TRBJ1-6|TRBD1
CASSLVGQGYPPLHF
TGCGCCAGCAGCTTGGTGGGACAGGGGTATCCACCCCTCCACTTT
>few|TRBV5-1|TRBJ1-4|-
CASSLGESTNEKLFF
TGCGCCAGCAGCTTGGGGGAGTCAACTAATGAAAAACTGTTTTTT
>few|TRBV5-1|TRBJ1-6|-
CASSLGTQNNSPLHF
TGCGCCAGCAGCTTGGGCACACAGAATAATTCACCCCTCCACTTT
>-|TRBV2|TRBJ1-5|TRBD1
CASREVGQGAHQPQHF
TGTGCCAGCAGGGAAGTGGGACAGGGGGCGCATCAGCCCCAGCATTTT
>-|TRBV6-5|TRBJ2-4|-
CASIGAIGGDIQYF
TGTGCCAGCATCGGCGCGATAGGGGGGGACATTCAGTACTTC
>-|TRBV5-5|TRBJ2-3|TRBD2
CASTTGLGLATNTQYF
TGTGCCAGCACCACGGGGCTGGGACTAGCTACAAATACGCAGTATTTT
>-|TRBV4-3|TRBJ1-3|-
CASSQDGTAGNTIYF
TGCGCCAGCAGCCAAGATGGCACAGCTGGAAACACCATATATTTT
>-|TRBV19|TRBJ1-1|-
CASSNLGANTEAFF
TGTGCCAGTAGTAACCTGGGGGCTAACACTGAAGCTTTCTTT
>-|TRBV20-1|TRBJ1-1|-
CSATGGTEAFF
TGCAGTGCTACGGGGGGAACTGAAGCTTTCTTT
>-|TRBV28|TRBJ1-5|-
CASSLGWGGGNQPQHF
TGTGCCAGCAGCCTGGGGTGGGGAGGGGGCAATCAGCCCCAGCATTTT